This T cell receptor (beta chain) was identified during a study of blood T cell repertoires in COVID-19. About the research overall: Collection of acute and convalescent COVID-19 samples took place in the United States, Italy and Spain. PBMCs, B-cell-depleted T cells, or T cells provided the cDNA or gDNA that made up the material.

This CDR3 comprises 17 residues. In germline, CDR1 is SGHRS, CDR2 YFSETQ. V lost 6 bases and J 0 bases, leaving 18 bases between the germline ends. Original analysis: Scientists estimated how many nucleated cells there were by amplifying reference gene primers. TCRdb's table, derived via immunoSEQ multiplex PCR, lists solely in-frame clones and lacks some. For V, J and clone size, that table is used; D and trimming come from the DNA. The repertoire holds fewer than 110,000 clones, just over 90% seen once, with less than 1.5% in the top ten. The TCR was taken from a woman in her twenties or thirties with acute or convalescent COVID-19. Input material: peripheral blood. V and J are TRBV5-1 and TRBJ2-2, with D maybe TRBD2 (6 bases). CDR3 DNA sequence: TGCGCCAGCAAAAAAGTGGGACTGAACGCGAACACCGGGGAGCTGTTTTTT. Translating it yields CASKKVGLNANTGELFF. Drawing the rest from reference TRBV5-1 and TRBJ2-2, the complete variable domain is KAGVTQTPRYLIKTRGQQVTLSCSPISGHRSVSWYQQTPGQGLQFLFEYFSETQRNKGNFPGRFSGRQFSNSRSEMNVSTLELGDSALYLCASKKVGLNANTGELFFGEGSRLTVL.